The 21 T cell receptor beta chains below come from one sample, sequenced in a study of T cell clonality in common variable immunodeficiency. The method was immunoSEQ multiplex PCR; TCRdb's version includes in-frame clones alone and lacks a portion of them. The specimen has about 39,000 clones, none found just once. Sequenced: peripheral blood mononuclear cells. These receptors were taken from a person aged 18 to 70 in good health.

This clone was counted ten times or more. The read terminates 3 residues before the CDR3 end, so the remaining end is supplied by the germline J gene. The chain employs TRBV5-1 and TRBJ2-3; no firm D call. Germline loops: CDR1 SGHRS, CDR2 YFSETQ. The CDR3 is 14 residues long. The DNA read from the CDR3 is TGCGCCAGCAGCTTGGGGGCCAGTCAGAAGACG. This sequence encodes CASSLGASQKT. The CDR3 as a whole reads CASSLGASQKTQYF.

This clone was observed at least ten times. The CDR3 end lies 3 residues beyond the end of the read and is filled in from the germline J gene. V and J are TRBV4-1 and TRBJ2-7, with D possibly TRBD1 on 7 matching bases. Trimming left V 1 base short and J 5 bases short, with 18 bases between. CDR1 MGHRA and CDR2 YSYEKL come from the germline V gene. The CDR3 sequence is 16 residues long. CDR3 residues: CASSQVAAGGSHEQYF. The sequenced part of the CDR3 DNA is TGCGCCAGCAGCCAAGTTGCGGCAGGGGGGAGTCACGAG.

At least ten counts were recorded for this clone. The read ends 3 residues early relative to the CDR3; the germline J gene fills the gap. The chain couples TRBV30 to TRBJ1-1, with D maybe TRBD1 (5 bases). V was pared by 2 bases and J by 1 base, with 8 bases between. Germline values: CDR1 GTSNPN, CDR2 SVGIG (reference sequence). The CDR3 length is 13 residues. CDR3 sequence: CAWSRRGNTEAFF. Partial CDR3 DNA: TGTGCCTGGAGTCGAAGGGGGAACACTGAA.

Concerning this clone itself: It may be a read error: a sequence one base away is much more abundant. The read is 3 residues too short to cover the CDR3 end, so that end is filled in from the germline J gene. The V and J genes are TRBV19 and TRBJ2-2; weak D call: TRBD1 (5 bases). The CDR3 extends over 15 amino acids. Germline CDR1 and CDR2: LNHDA and SQIVND (reference sequence). CDR3: CASSFQASGANVLFF. The part of the CDR3 DNA that was read is TGTGCCAGTAGCTTCCAGGCGTCTGGGGCCAACGTG.

Ten or more counts support this clone. The read falls 3 residues short of the CDR3 end, and the missing part is taken from the germline J gene. The chain links TRBV18 to TRBJ1-5; 8 nucleotides agree with TRBD1. The V gene end was trimmed by 4 bases and the J gene end by 5 bases; junction bases not matched to a gene: 7. Per the germline V gene, CDR1 is KGHSH and CDR2 is LQKENI. The CDR3 is 15 residues long. CDR3 DNA, as far as it was read: TGTGCCAGCTCACAAGAGACAGGGGCCGATCAGCCC. Translation: CASSQETGADQP. In full, the CDR3 is CASSQETGADQPQHF. Filled out from reference TRBV18 and TRBJ1-5, the complete variable domain reads NAGVMQNPRHLVRRRGQEARLRCSPMKGHSHVYWYRQLPEEGLKFMVYLQKENIIDESGMPKERFSAEFPKEGPSILRIQQVVRGDSAAYFCASSQETGADQPQHFGDGTRLSIL.

This clone was seen a handful of times. The CDR3 bases that were read are TGTGCCAGCAGCTTAGGTTCCGGGACAAGGACCCGGGCCAACGTG. This gives the protein CASSLGSGTRTRANV. The CDR3 in its entirety is CASSLGSGTRTRANVLFF. The chain recombines TRBV7-8 with TRBJ2-2; D might be TRBD1 (6 bases). Coverage ceases 3 residues before the CDR3 finishes, and the germline J gene fills in the end. CDR1 and CDR2 (germline): SGHVS, FQNEAQ. CDR3 length equals 18 residues.

Points on this clone: This may be a read error: a much more frequent sequence differs by one nucleotide. The read ends 3 residues before the CDR3 terminus; that terminus is restored from the germline J gene. J is TRBJ2-1 and V is TRBV7-8, with TRBD2 matching over 9 bases. The CDR3 spans 15 residues. Germline-derived CDR1 and CDR2 are SGHVS and FQNEAQ. The trim removed 4 bases at V and 5 bases at J, leaving 6 bases unmatched. The CDR3: CASSSLAGTNNEQFF. The DNA read from the CDR3 is TGTGCCAGCAGCTCTCTAGCGGGGACAAACAATGAG.

This clone appeared many times. This CDR3 is CASSPTTGVGYTF. The sequenced part of the CDR3 DNA is TGTGCCAGCAGCCCCACGACAGGGGTTGGC. V and J are TRBV7-9 and TRBJ1-2; 8 nucleotides match TRBD1. The read terminates 3 residues ahead of where the CDR3 ends, so the germline J gene completes it. This CDR3 spans 13 amino acids. The V segment lost 5 bases and the J segment 7 bases; nucleotides outside the gene matches: 6. Germline CDR1 is SEHNR and CDR2 is FQNEAQ (reference sequence).

This clone was detected many times. The missing CDR3 end, 3 residues past where the read stops, is filled in from the germline J gene. The gene calls are TRBV30 and TRBJ2-7; 7 nucleotides match TRBD2. Looked up from germline, CDR1 is GTSNPN and CDR2 is SVGIG (reference sequence). V lost 0 bases, J lost 2 bases, and 4 bases stayed unmatched. The CDR3 spans 14 residues. Incomplete CDR3 DNA: TGTGCCTGGAGTGTATTGGGGGGGGCCTACGAG. Translated: CAWSVLGGAYE. The full CDR3 protein reads CAWSVLGGAYEQYF.

This clone occurred many times. The read ends 3 residues before the CDR3 terminus; that terminus is restored from the germline J gene. This chain uses TRBV20-1 with TRBJ2-3; possible D gene TRBD1, 5 bases. The CDR3 runs 15 residues. The ends were cut back, 7 bases at V and 0 bases at J, with 17 bases in the middle. Germline-derived CDR1 and CDR2 are DFQATT and SNEGSKA (reference sequence). CDR3 bases read: TGCAGTGAACAGGCCCGAAAGCCTAGCACAGATACG. Translating gives CSEQARKPSTDT. The CDR3 reads in full as CSEQARKPSTDTQYF.

This clone has ten or more counts. The read ends 3 residues before the CDR3 terminus; that terminus is restored from the germline J gene. The chain employs TRBV19 and TRBJ2-7; TRBD1 matches at 8 bases. The CDR3 covers 14 residues. In germline, CDR1 is LNHDA, CDR2 SQIVND (reference sequence). With V trimmed by 4 bases and J by 3 bases, 5 bases remained unmatched. CDR3 loop: CASSRTGQGYEQYF. The sequenced part of the CDR3 DNA is TGTGCCAGTAGTAGGACAGGGCAAGGCTACGAG.

Worth noting for this clone: Read sequence stops 3 residues before the CDR3 end, and the germline J gene provides the missing end. V gene TRBV19 combines with J gene TRBJ1-1; TRBD1 agrees at 7 bases. Germline CDR1 and CDR2: LNHDA and SQIVND (reference sequence). Trimming removed 6 bases from V and 4 bases from J; junction bases left unmatched: 8. This CDR3 is built from 14 residues. Incomplete CDR3 DNA: TGTGCCAGTAGCCGTGACAGGGCGGGCACTGAA. It specifies CASSRDRAGTE. The whole CDR3 protein is CASSRDRAGTEAFF.

This clone appeared many times. The read ends 3 residues early relative to the CDR3; the germline J gene fills the gap. The chain employs TRBV7-9 and TRBJ1-5, with TRBD1 matching over 8 bases. The V gene end was trimmed by 10 bases and the J gene end by 9 bases; junction bases not matched to a gene: 11. Per germline, CDR1 SEHNR and CDR2 FQNEAQ (reference sequence). CDR3 size: 13 residues. The CDR3 protein is CATGDRPRWPQHF. The part of the CDR3 DNA that was read is TGTGCCACCGGGGACAGGCCTAGGTGGCCC.

This clone came up many times. The CDR3 extends 3 residues past the end of the read, so its final part is completed from the germline J gene. The chain carries TRBV7-9 and TRBJ2-3; 10 nucleotides align to TRBD2. Germline V gene lookup returns CDR1 SEHNR and CDR2 FQNEAQ (reference sequence). Losses at the gene ends were 1 base for V and 3 bases for J; bases not matched to a gene: 1. CDR3 length: 15 amino acids. CDR3 sequence reads: CASSLEGLATDTQYF. Incomplete CDR3 DNA: TGTGCCAGCAGCTTAGAGGGACTAGCGACAGATACG. Supplemented by reference TRBV7-9 and TRBJ2-3, the full variable domain reads DTGVSQNPRHKITKRGQNVTFRCDPISEHNRLYWYRQTLGQGPEFLTYFQNEAQLEKSRLLSDRFSAERPKGSFSTLEIQRTEQGDSAMYLCASSLEGLATDTQYFGPGTRLTVL.

For this clone: This may come from a read error, since a much larger clone is one base off. The CDR3 end is not reached by the read, which stops 3 residues before it; the germline J gene fills it in. The chain couples TRBV2 to TRBJ2-3; D possibly uses TRBD1 or TRBD2 (6 bases each). CDR3 length: 13 amino acids. CDR1 and CDR2 from the germline V gene are SNHLY and FYNNEI. The CDR3 sequence: CASTEGVSQPQYF. CDR3 DNA, as far as it was read: TGTGCCAGCACGGAGGGGGTAAGTCAGCCG.

This clone was seen ten or more times. The read ends 3 residues early relative to the CDR3; the germline J gene fills the gap. The V and J genes are TRBV19 and TRBJ1-4; the match to TRBD1 covers 10 bases. This CDR3 is built from 14 residues. The germline V gene encodes CDR1 LNHDA and CDR2 SQIVND (reference sequence). V lost 5 bases and J lost 8; bases outside the gene matches: 5. The CDR3 loop reads CASSRRQGAEKLFF. The CDR3 bases that were read are TGTGCCAGTAGTCGACGACAGGGGGCCGAAAAA.

The table lists this clone with a few counts. This could be a read error, since a much larger clone is one nucleotide away. With the read ending 3 residues before the CDR3 end, the germline J gene is used to fill in that end. The J gene is TRBJ2-3, the V gene TRBV19, with TRBD1 matching 7 bases. This CDR3 spans 13 amino acids. Germline assignment: CDR1 LNHDA and CDR2 SQIVND (reference sequence). This CDR3 reads CASSGDRSQPQYF. The sequenced part of the CDR3 DNA is TGTGCCAGTAGTGGGGACAGAAGCCAGCCG.

This clone was seen repeatedly, ten times or more. With the read ending 3 residues before the CDR3 end, the germline J gene is used to fill in that end. The chain employs TRBV7-2 and TRBJ2-2; D gene unclear. V shed 7 bases and J shed 7 bases, with 13 bases lying between them. CDR3 length equals 13 residues. Germline lookup yields CDR1 SGHTA and CDR2 FQGNSA. Incomplete CDR3 DNA: TGTGCCAGCACCCAACCGGGTAACGGGGAG. Translating gives CASTQPGNGE. The entire CDR3 reads CASTQPGNGELFF.

On this clone itself: The DNA ends 3 residues before the CDR3 does, and the rest of the CDR3 is filled in from the germline J gene. V is TRBV10-3 and J is TRBJ2-1, with 8 bases fitting TRBD2. Looked up from germline, CDR1 is ENHRY and CDR2 is SYGVKD. J lost 3 bases, V lost 7 bases, and 8 bases had no gene match. The CDR3 has 15 amino acids. CDR3 bases read: TGTGCCATCAAGGGAGGGGCGGGGGGCTACAATGAG. Translating it yields CAIKGGAGGYNE. The entire CDR3 reads CAIKGGAGGYNEQFF.

This clone was seen at least ten times. The read falls 3 residues short of the CDR3 end, and the missing part is taken from the germline J gene. This chain uses TRBV27 with TRBJ1-5; 7 nucleotides align to TRBD1. V shed 2 bases and J 3 bases; nucleotides not matched to a gene: 1. Germline V lookup: CDR1 MNHEY, CDR2 SMNVEV (reference sequence). CDR3 length: 14 amino acids. CDR3 DNA, as far as it was read: TGTGCCAGCAGTTTACAGGGGGACAATCAGCCC. Its translation: CASSLQGDNQP. The complete CDR3 sequence is CASSLQGDNQPQHF.

Many counts were recorded for this clone. With the read ending 3 residues before the CDR3 end, the germline J gene is used to fill in that end. The V call is TRBV5-1, the J call TRBJ2-3; 11 bases are a match to TRBD1. The junction had 8 bases not matched to a gene; V was cut back by 0 bases and J by 8 bases. Germline assignment: CDR1 SGHRS and CDR2 YFSETQ. This CDR3 is 16 amino acids long. CDR3 amino acids: CASSLGWTGGEPTQYF. CDR3 bases read: TGCGCCAGCAGCTTGGGTTGGACAGGGGGCGAACCTACG.